This T cell receptor (beta chain) was recorded in a study of blood T cell repertoires in COVID-19. Study as a whole: Sites across the United States, Italy and Spain contributed samples from acute and convalescent COVID-19.

Repertoires were generated with immunoSEQ multiplex PCR, while TCRdb's copy carries only in-frame clones and drops some. The data show about 130,000 clones, about 80% seen once. Trimming stripped 5 bases from V and 3 bases from J, with 13 bases between. Germline CDR1 MNHEY, CDR2 SVGAGI. There are 14 residues in the CDR3. The source is a woman at least 80 years old with acute or convalescent COVID-19. Specimen: peripheral blood. The rearrangement uses TRBV6-5 and TRBJ1-1; D ambiguous. Written as DNA, the CDR3 is TGTGCCAGCAGTCCCCGAGGAGCGGACACTGAAGCTTTCTTT. Translation gives CASSPRGADTEAFF.